These T cell receptor beta chains were read from a single sample in a study of T cell changes during pregnancy in multiple sclerosis. The table came from immunoSEQ multiplex PCR; TCRdb's copy has only in-frame clones and leaves some out. The sample has 66,000 or so clones; about 91% are singletons. The sequenced sample was CD8+ T cells from peripheral blood mononuclear cells, obtained before pregnancy. The receptors shown here come from a female donor with multiple sclerosis, enrolled in a pregnancy study. Each CDR3 is given with its conserved first and last residue.

TRBV4-1,CASSQEQTGLAGSYEQYF
TRBV6-6,CASSSFSGGDVQYF
TRBV6-5,CASTGGGANEQFF
TRBV7-9,CASSQGPGRTYEQYF
TRBV2,CASSGLRGNTEAFF
TRBV6-1,CASSEFTGTQNNYGYTF
TRBV4-2,CASSQPTDRDYYGYTF
TRBV2,CASSEIQGHGYTF
TRBV13,CASSSRTLGETQYF
TRBV11-1,CASSPRPGLHEQYF
TRBV19,CASQGAGTNTEAFF
TRBV9,CASSSEGVGYTF
TRBV27,CASSQGQVHEQYF
TRBV11-1,CASSLDREYNEQFF
TRBV27,CASSAGGVTGELFF
TRBV12-5,CASGSISGGAEDTQYF
TRBV2,CASSDPGDTQYF
TRBV27,CASKERGAYNEQFF
TRBV27,CASSKGGGPGETQYF
TRBV9,CASSYRTGMGETQYF
TRBV23-1,CASSQPQWTENTEAFF
TRBV14,CASSQAGLAGFF
TRBV29-1,CSVVQGREQYF
TRBV11-2,CASSPTIPDRTWAQYF
TRBV5-1,CASNRGTQEANEQFF
TRBV19,CASADRVNTEAFF
TRBV13,CASSLGQGYEQYF
TRBV5-1,CASSLGPQTGAVSANYGYTF
TRBV7-9,CASSFPQTSGNTIYF
TRBV19,CASGPRSSYNEQFF